The 20 T cell receptor beta chains given below trace back to one sample, sequenced in a study of cytomegalovirus exposure and HLA in healthy donors. The study ran its PCR with 60 Vbeta and 13 Jbeta primers. Using immunoSEQ multiplex PCR, the repertoire was profiled, and TCRdb retains in-frame clones only, with some absent. The table records 130,000 or so clones, around 74% of them present only once. Sample: PBMCs. These receptors originate from a man in his forties or fifties in good health and CMV-seropositive.

V usage is TRBV27 and J usage is TRBJ2-1, with D possibly being TRBD1 (6 bases). Trimming took off 8 bases at V and 0 bases at J, with 11 bases between the two ends. The CDR3 has 14 amino acids. From germline, CDR1 is MNHEY and CDR2 SMNVEV (reference sequence). The CDR3 here is CASADRPSYNEQFF. CDR3 DNA sequence: TGTGCCAGCGCCGACAGGCCCTCCTACAATGAGCAGTTCTTC.

The count of this clone is one. The chain combines TRBV5-6 with TRBJ2-1; D is possibly TRBD2 (5 bases). Germline V CDR1 and CDR2: SGHDT, YYEEEE. V was cut by 4 bases and J by 4 bases, with 15 bases left in between. The CDR3 spans 15 residues. CDR3 protein: CASSPTGSNYNEQFF. The CDR3 bases are TGTGCCAGCAGCCCAACGGGATCCAATTACAATGAGCAGTTCTTC. Full variable domain (outside the CDR3, taken from reference TRBV5-6 and TRBJ2-1): DAGVTQSPTHLIKTRGQQVTLRCSPKSGHDTVSWYQQALGQGPQFIFQYYEEEERQRGNFPDRFSGHQFPNYSSELNVNALLLGDSALYLCASSPTGSNYNEQFFGPGTRLTVL.

This clone was detected only a few times. One junction end does not reproduce the germline sequence, and a read error may be involved. The chain carries TRBV29-1 and TRBJ1-5; TRBD1 matches 8 bases. There are 11 residues in the CDR3. Germline loops: CDR1 SQVTM, CDR2 ANQGSEA. This chain's CDR3 is CSVEEQGAQHF. DNA of the CDR3: TGCAGCGTGGAAGAACAGGGGGCCCAGCATTTT.

This clone appeared a single time. The chain joins TRBV19 to TRBJ1-5; 7 positions agree with TRBD1. The CDR3 contains 14 residues. Germline assignment: CDR1 LNHDA and CDR2 SQIVND (reference sequence). The V gene end was trimmed by 3 bases and the J gene end by 5 bases; junction bases not matched to a gene: 4. CDR3 sequence: CASSMRTGYQPQHF. The CDR3 nucleotides are TGTGCCAGTAGTATGAGGACAGGATATCAGCCCCAGCATTTT.

V and J are TRBV5-1 and TRBJ2-3; D not resolved. Trimming took 1 base from V and 5 from J, leaving 5 bases between them. The CDR3 extends over 12 amino acids. Germline loops: CDR1 SGHRS, CDR2 YFSETQ. CDR3 protein: CASSLSGDTQYF. The CDR3, as DNA: TGCGCCAGCAGCTTGTCGGGAGATACGCAGTATTTT.

This clone has a handful of counts. At the DNA level, this CDR3 is encoded by other sequences in the same sample as well. The chain has TRBV5-1 and TRBJ2-5; possible D gene TRBD1, 6 bases. Germline CDR1 SGHRS, CDR2 YFSETQ. Trimming pared 2 bases from V and 5 bases from J, leaving 10 bases between. There are 13 residues in the CDR3. This CDR3 is CASSLQGWETQYF. For the CDR3, the DNA is TGCGCCAGCAGCTTACAGGGTTGGGAGACCCAGTACTTC.

The chain has TRBV7-2 and TRBJ2-3; no definite D call. The CDR3 length is 13 residues. V shed 2 bases and J shed 2 bases, with 5 bases lying between them. Looked up from germline, CDR1 is SGHTA and CDR2 is FQGNSA. For the CDR3, the DNA is TGTGCCAGCAGCTTAAAGCACACAGATACGCAGTATTTT. It translates to CASSLKHTDTQYF. The full variable domain, in which reference TRBV7-2 and TRBJ2-3 provide the parts outside the CDR3, is GAGVSQSPSNKVTEKGKDVELRCDPISGHTALYWYRQSLGQGLEFLIYFQGNSAPDKSGLPSDRFSAERTGGSVSTLTIQRTQQEDSAVYLCASSLKHTDTQYFGPGTRLTVL.

V and J are TRBV19 and TRBJ1-1; the match to TRBD1 covers 8 bases. Unmatched junction bases numbered 13, after V lost 9 bases and J lost 4 bases. Germline V gene sequence: CDR1 LNHDA, CDR2 SQIVND (reference sequence). The CDR3 is 15 amino acids. This CDR3 reads CASESLTGVATEAFF. CDR3 DNA: TGTGCCAGCGAAAGCCTGACAGGGGTGGCCACTGAAGCTTTCTTT.

V is TRBV28 and J is TRBJ2-3; 14 bases agree with TRBD2. The CDR3 covers 19 residues. Germline trimming cut 4 bases from V and 4 bases from J; bases unmatched to any gene: 13. Per germline, CDR1 MDHEN and CDR2 SYDVKM. CDR3 DNA sequence: TGTGCCAGCAGTTACTCGTTAGGGACTAGCGGGGGAGGGCCAGATACGCAGTATTTT. Translated, it gives CASSYSLGTSGGGPDTQYF. The full variable domain, in which reference TRBV28 and TRBJ2-3 provide the parts outside the CDR3, is DVKVTQSSRYLVKRTGEKVFLECVQDMDHENMFWYRQDPGLGLRLIYFSYDVKMKEKGDIPEGYSVSREKKERFSLILESASTNQTSMYLCASSYSLGTSGGGPDTQYFGPGTRLTVL.

The chain carries TRBV28 and TRBJ1-1; no reliable D call. Per the germline V gene, CDR1 is MDHEN and CDR2 is SYDVKM. The V and J ends lost 5 bases and 0 bases respectively, with 10 bases between them. This CDR3 comprises 14 residues. The chain's CDR3 is CASSPRLMNTEAFF. Written as DNA, the CDR3 is TGTGCCAGCAGTCCCAGATTGATGAACACTGAAGCTTTCTTT. Using reference TRBV28 and TRBJ1-1 for the parts outside the CDR3, the full variable domain is DVKVTQSSRYLVKRTGEKVFLECVQDMDHENMFWYRQDPGLGLRLIYFSYDVKMKEKGDIPEGYSVSREKKERFSLILESASTNQTSMYLCASSPRLMNTEAFFGQGTRLTVV.

The chain links TRBV19 to TRBJ1-5; D unresolved. The germline CDR1 and CDR2 sequences are LNHDA and SQIVND (reference sequence). The CDR3 has 15 amino acids. Trimming left V 8 bases short and J 0 bases short, with 14 bases between. The CDR3 sequence is CASQPEGISNQPQHF. In DNA, the CDR3 is TGTGCCAGTCAGCCAGAGGGAATTAGCAATCAGCCCCAGCATTTT.

This clone was seen a few times. V is TRBV19 and J is TRBJ2-7, with 10 bases aligning to TRBD2. The junction had 4 bases not matched to a gene; V was cut back by 5 bases and J by 3 bases. Germline CDR1 LNHDA, CDR2 SQIVND (reference sequence). The CDR3 runs to 14 residues. CDR3 nucleotides: TGTGCCAGTAGTGAACCTAGCGGGAGCTACGAGCAGTACTTC. It codes for CASSEPSGSYEQYF.

In its sample, this clone was seen a few times. The V call is TRBV6-1, the J call TRBJ2-2; D is possibly TRBD2 (6 bases). Germline V lookup: CDR1 MNHNS, CDR2 SASEGT. V shed 6 bases and J shed 5 bases, with 16 bases lying between them. The CDR3 runs to 15 residues. Written as DNA, the CDR3 is TGTGCCAGCAGGGCGGATAGCGGTCGTACCGGGGAGCTGTTTTTT. Amino acid sequence: CASRADSGRTGELFF.

The gene calls are TRBV5-4 and TRBJ1-3, with 7 bases aligning to TRBD1. Germline values: CDR1 SGHNT, CDR2 YYREEE (reference sequence). The CDR3 consists of 16 residues. The V and J ends lost 0 bases and 1 base, in that order; junction bases with no gene match: 4. The CDR3 bases are TGTGCCAGCAGCTTGGCAGGGGGGAGGTCTGGAAACACCATATATTTT. Its translation: CASSLAGGRSGNTIYF.

This rearrangement joins TRBV7-9 to TRBJ1-6; unclear D gene. The CDR3 has 13 residues. CDR1 SEHNR and CDR2 FQNEAQ come from the germline V gene (reference sequence). V was cut by 7 bases and J by 9 bases, with 13 bases left in between. In DNA, the CDR3 is TGTGCCAGCACCGGTGGTGGGAGTTCACCCCTCCACTTT. It specifies CASTGGGSSPLHF.

The chain links TRBV6-4 to TRBJ1-6; no definite D call. Germline V gives CDR1 MRHNA, CDR2 SNTAGT. V was trimmed by 8 bases and J by 6 bases, leaving 17 bases between them. The CDR3 spans 15 residues. CDR3 in amino acids: CASPPAGGLNSPLHF. The CDR3 DNA sequence: TGTGCCAGCCCCCCCGCTGGCGGTCTTAATTCACCCCTCCACTTT.

The CDR3 nucleotides read TGTGCCAGCAGTCGGGGTGGGTACACTGAAGCTTTCTTT. It specifies CASSRGGYTEAFF. V usage is TRBV2 and J usage is TRBJ1-1; D gene uncertain. V was shortened by 5 bases and J by 3 bases, with 10 bases between the two germline ends. Germline CDR1 reads SNHLY; CDR2 reads FYNNEI. The CDR3 covers 13 residues.

The J gene is TRBJ1-6, the V gene TRBV2, with TRBD1 matching 8 bases. V shed 4 bases and J 0 bases; nucleotides not matched to a gene: 2. There are 16 residues in the CDR3. Per the germline V gene, CDR1 is SNHLY and CDR2 is FYNNEI. In DNA, the CDR3 is TGTGCCAGCAGTGGGACAGGGAGCTCCTATAATTCACCCCTCCACTTT. It translates to CASSGTGSSYNSPLHF.

V and J are TRBV7-7 and TRBJ2-7, with 8 nucleotides matching TRBD2. J was trimmed by 0 bases and V by 5 bases; bases with no gene match: 6. Germline CDR1 and CDR2: SSHAT and FNYEAQ (reference sequence). The CDR3 spans 15 residues. In DNA, the CDR3 is TGTGCCAGCAGCCCGAGGAGCGGGGGCTCCTACGAGCAGTACTTC. This codes for CASSPRSGGSYEQYF.

V gene TRBV5-4 combines with J gene TRBJ2-5, with TRBD2 matching over 7 bases. Germline loops: CDR1 SGHNT, CDR2 YYREEE (reference sequence). With 2 bases clipped from V and 1 base from J, the junction kept 8 bases outside the gene matches. This CDR3 contains 16 residues. The CDR3 reads CASSFRRELPQETQYF. In DNA, the CDR3 is TGTGCCAGCAGCTTTCGGCGGGAGCTCCCCCAAGAGACCCAGTACTTC.